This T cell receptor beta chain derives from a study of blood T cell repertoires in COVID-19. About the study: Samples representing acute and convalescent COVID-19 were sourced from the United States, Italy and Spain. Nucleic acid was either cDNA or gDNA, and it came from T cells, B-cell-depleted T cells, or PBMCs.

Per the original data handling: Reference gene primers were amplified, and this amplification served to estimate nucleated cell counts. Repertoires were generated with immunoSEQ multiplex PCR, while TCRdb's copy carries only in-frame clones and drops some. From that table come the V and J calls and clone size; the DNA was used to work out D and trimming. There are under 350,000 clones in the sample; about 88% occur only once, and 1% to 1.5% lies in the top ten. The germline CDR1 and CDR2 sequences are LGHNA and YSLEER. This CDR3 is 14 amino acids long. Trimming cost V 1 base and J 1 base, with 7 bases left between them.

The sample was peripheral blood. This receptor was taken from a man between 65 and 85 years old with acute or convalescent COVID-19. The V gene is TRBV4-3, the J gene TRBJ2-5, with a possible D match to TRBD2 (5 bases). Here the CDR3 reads CASSQGSGQETQYF. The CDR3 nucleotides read TGCGCCAGCAGCCAAGGGAGCGGCCAAGAGACCCAGTACTTC.